One sample yielded the 6 T cell receptor beta chains listed below, sequenced in a study of control samples from healthy donors and cancer patients. Repertoires were generated with immunoSEQ multiplex PCR, while TCRdb's copy carries only in-frame clones and drops some. The table records 150,000 or so clones, over 85% of them present only once. The sequenced sample was blood. The receptors derive from a man between 18 and 29 years old in good health.

The V and J genes are TRBV27 and TRBJ1-5; D call uncertain. The V and J ends lost 8 bases and 4 bases respectively, with 18 bases between them. Germline values: CDR1 MNHEY, CDR2 SMNVEV (reference sequence). The CDR3 has 15 residues. CDR3 nucleotide sequence: TGTGCCAGCCAAGAGGAGGCAGGTCCGAATCAGCCCCAGCATTTT. Its translation: CASQEEAGPNQPQHF.

The rearrangement joins TRBV10-2 to TRBJ2-3; no reliable D call. The germline CDR1 and CDR2 sequences are WSHSY and SAAADI. This CDR3 contains 11 residues. Between the trimmed V and J ends, which lost 4 bases and 4 bases, there was a span of 3 bases. CDR3 nucleotides: TGCGCCAGCAGTGCGGCAGATACGCAGTATTTT. Amino acid sequence: CASSAADTQYF.

The V and J genes are TRBV28 and TRBJ2-5; 10 nucleotides match TRBD2. Germline CDR1 reads MDHEN; CDR2 reads SYDVKM. The V and J ends lost 2 bases and 2 bases, in that order; junction bases with no gene match: 11. The CDR3 extends over 18 amino acids. In DNA form, the CDR3 reads TGTGCCAGCAGTTTAGGACCCGGGACTAGCGCGGAGCAAGAGACCCAGTACTTC. This codes for CASSLGPGTSAEQETQYF.

J is TRBJ2-1 and V is TRBV4-2; the match to TRBD1 covers 9 bases. The CDR3 has 19 residues. V was clipped by 0 bases and J by 4 bases; unmatched bases: 13. Germline V gives CDR1 LGHNA, CDR2 YNFKEQ. The CDR3 protein is CASSQEGLMDRGYYNEQFF. The CDR3 nucleotides read TGTGCCAGCAGCCAAGAAGGTTTAATGGACAGGGGATATTACAATGAGCAGTTCTTC.

The genes are TRBV11-3 and TRBJ2-5; D perhaps matches TRBD1 (5 bases). The CDR3 extends over 14 amino acids. The ends were cut back, 1 base at V and 3 bases at J, with 9 bases in the middle. From germline, CDR1 is SGHNT and CDR2 YENEEA. The CDR3 sequence: CASSLGGYKETQYF. The CDR3 region has the DNA TGTGCCAGCAGCTTAGGGGGCTACAAAGAGACCCAGTACTTC.

The chain uses TRBV4-1 and TRBJ2-7, with D tentatively TRBD1 (5 bases). Germline lookup yields CDR1 MGHRA and CDR2 YSYEKL. CDR3 length: 16 residues. V lost 0 bases and J 2 bases, leaving 14 bases between the germline ends. CDR3 amino acids: CASSQDQPDNAYEQYF. The CDR3 bases are TGCGCCAGCAGCCAAGATCAGCCGGACAATGCCTACGAGCAGTACTTC.